This TCR beta chain was retrieved from a study of cytomegalovirus exposure and HLA in healthy donors. General study results and limits: Around 18,000 TCR beta sequences were associated with HLA alleles at 0.05 false discovery rate in a later analysis.

As to this clone: What it recognizes is unknown.

CDR3 length: 15 amino acids. Trimming cost V 1 base and J 3 bases, with 12 bases left between them. Germline-derived CDR1 and CDR2 are SGDLS and YYNGEE. PCR involved 60 Vbeta and 13 Jbeta primers. Here immunoSEQ multiplex PCR was the method, and the copy in TCRdb shows in-frame clones only, minus some. The sample's table shows about 130,000 clones. The V call is TRBV9, the J call TRBJ2-3, with D perhaps matching TRBD1 (6 bases). Sequences were obtained from PBMCs. The sequence came from an older woman in good health and CMV-seronegative. This CDR3 reads CASSVSPRGTDTQYF. The CDR3 DNA sequence: TGTGCCAGCAGCGTATCCCCAAGGGGGACAGATACGCAGTATTTT.